A selection of T cell receptor beta chains follows, all from one sample in a study of blood T cells in healthy people across ages. MiXCR was run by TCRdb on the 5' RACE reads, yielding one entry per CDR3 protein. The sample includes 800,000 or so distinct CDR3 sequences, about 25% of them seen just once. The data also belong to a second study, concerning T cells of mothers and their children.

The specimen sequenced was blood. All receptors derive from a boy aged 5-17 years in good health. The CDR3 runs from the conserved cysteine through the conserved F or W. Each record gives: clone size, V gene, J gene, D gene, CDR3 protein, CDR3 DNA. A D gene is named only where the DNA matches it firmly. Rows may omit the clone size; those that give it use once, few, many or a size class.

-	TRBV7-2	TRBJ2-1	-	CASSLLYPRGVFDEQFF	TGTGCCAGCAGCTTACTTTATCCCCGGGGCGTGTTCGATGAGCAGTTCTTC
few	TRBV14	TRBJ2-1	TRBD2	CASSHLLAGGYNEQFF	TGTGCCAGCAGCCATCTACTAGCGGGGGGCTACAATGAGCAGTTCTTC
-	TRBV9	TRBJ2-7	TRBD2	CASSPGTRGGATYEQYF	TGTGCCAGCAGCCCCGGGACCCGCGGGGGAGCAACCTACGAGCAGTACTTC
-	TRBV2	TRBJ1-1	-	CASSKGGPTEAFF	TGTGCCAGCAGTAAGGGGGGGCCGACTGAAGCTTTCTTT
-	TRBV20-1	TRBJ2-5	-	CSARGRQKGETQYF	TGCAGTGCTAGGGGAAGACAGAAGGGAGAGACCCAGTACTTC
-	TRBV5-1	TRBJ2-4	-	CVSNREGVRDDKNIQYF	TGCGTCAGCAACCGGGAAGGGGTCCGGGACGACAAAAACATTCAGTACTTC
few	TRBV20-1	TRBJ1-2	-	CSARGRLDYGYTF	TGCAGTGCTAGGGGCAGGTTAGACTATGGCTACACCTTC
-	TRBV20-1	TRBJ2-5	-	CSAIQGSLQITQETQYF	TGCAGTGCGATACAAGGGTCACTCCAAATTACCCAAGAGACCCAGTACTTC
-	TRBV30	TRBJ2-5	-	CAWSLNLLGETQYF	TGTGCCTGGAGTCTCAACTTGCTCGGGGAGACCCAGTACTTC
few	TRBV4-3	TRBJ2-5	TRBD1	CASSYITGTGEETQYF	TGCGCCAGCAGCTATATTACCGGGACAGGAGAAGAGACCCAGTACTTC
many	TRBV28	TRBJ2-3	TRBD1	CASSRPGQGTDTQYF	TGTGCCAGCAGTCGCCCGGGACAGGGCACAGATACGCAGTATTTT
-	TRBV6-6	TRBJ2-1	TRBD2	CASSYSGGASYNEQFF	TGTGCCAGCAGTTACAGCGGGGGGGCGTCGTACAATGAGCAGTTCTTC
-	TRBV28	TRBJ2-1	TRBD1	CASSPGGGDEQFF	TGTGCCAGCAGTCCAGGGGGCGGCGATGAGCAGTTCTTC
few	TRBV6-6	TRBJ2-7	-	CASSPGGAAYEQYF	TGTGCCAGTTCCCCCGGGGGCGCTGCCTACGAGCAGTACTTC
few	TRBV25-1	TRBJ2-5	-	CASGPLEGQETQYF	TGTGCCAGCGGGCCCCTGGAGGGGCAAGAGACCCAGTACTTC
-	TRBV20-1	TRBJ2-5	-	CSAREVSPPTQYF	TGCAGTGCAAGGGAAGTTTCGCCGCCGACCCAGTACTTC
-	TRBV5-4	TRBJ2-1	-	CASSRTGEVVNEQFF	TGTGCCAGCAGCCGGACGGGAGAAGTGGTCAATGAGCAGTTCTTC
once	TRBV12-3/TRBV12-4	TRBJ2-2	-	CASRPTGLPGELFF	TGTGCCAGCAGGCCTACAGGGCTACCCGGGGAGCTGTTTTTT
few	TRBV27	TRBJ1-6	-	CASSYQGLDSPLHF	TGTGCCAGCAGTTACCAGGGCTTGGATTCACCCCTCCACTTT
-	TRBV14	TRBJ2-5	TRBD1	CASSQIQGVGETQYF	TGTGCCAGCAGCCAGATCCAGGGGGTCGGGGAGACCCAGTACTTC
once	TRBV20-1	TRBJ1-1	-	CSARDGMQGLDEAFF	TGCAGTGCTAGAGATGGTATGCAGGGGTTGGATGAAGCTTTCTTT
-	TRBV10-2	TRBJ1-4	-	CASRPWELRGPNEKLFF	TGCGCCAGCAGGCCCTGGGAGTTACGAGGCCCTAATGAAAAACTGTTTTTT
-	TRBV4-1	TRBJ1-6	-	CASSQDRVQGSPLHF	TGCGCCAGCAGCCAGGATCGAGTGCAGGGATCACCCCTCCACTTT
many	TRBV29-1	TRBJ2-5	-	CSSVPVSYQETQYF	TGCAGCAGCGTCCCGGTATCTTACCAAGAGACCCAGTACTTC
-	TRBV20-1	TRBJ2-1	-	CSADRRNEQFF	TGCAGTGCTGATAGGCGCAATGAGCAGTTCTTC
few	TRBV6-5	TRBJ2-7	-	CASSTSVGEQYF	TGTGCCAGCAGCACCTCCGTCGGCGAGCAGTACTTC
few	TRBV28	TRBJ2-5	-	CASSFGRGIGKTQYF	TGTGCCAGCAGTTTTGGGCGAGGGATAGGAAAGACCCAGTACTTC
-	TRBV5-1	TRBJ2-2	TRBD1	CVSRQNRGDTGELFF	TGCGTCAGCAGACAGAACAGGGGAGACACCGGGGAGCTGTTTTTT
few	TRBV5-5	TRBJ1-5	-	CASSRATGGGQPQHF	TGTGCCAGCAGCCGAGCAACAGGTGGAGGTCAGCCCCAGCATTTT
once	TRBV10-3	TRBJ2-5	-	CAISEAADGETQYF	TGTGCCATCAGTGAGGCAGCGGACGGGGAGACCCAGTACTTC
-	TRBV28	TRBJ2-1	TRBD2	CASRPSGSIFNEQFF	TGTGCCAGCAGGCCTAGCGGGAGTATTTTCAATGAGCAGTTCTTC
-	TRBV4-3	TRBJ2-5	TRBD1	CASSQDRTGGQETQYF	TGTGCCAGCAGCCAAGATCGGACAGGGGGCCAAGAGACCCAGTACTTC
-	TRBV5-5	TRBJ2-5	-	CASSWIGGGGETQYF	TGTGCCAGCAGCTGGATTGGGGGAGGGGGAGAGACCCAGTACTTC
-	TRBV20-1	TRBJ1-2	-	CSAIPTNGYTF	TGCAGTGCGATCCCAACAAATGGCTACACCTTC
-	TRBV15	TRBJ2-7	-	CATSRTTETTYEQYF	TGTGCCACCAGCAGAACGACAGAGACCACCTACGAGCAGTACTTC
-	TRBV5-5	TRBJ2-1	TRBD2	CASSPRGAGVVNEQFF	TGTGCCAGCAGCCCCCGGGGAGCGGGAGTGGTCAATGAGCAGTTCTTC
few	TRBV12-3/TRBV12-4	TRBJ1-1	TRBD1	CASSWGTVTEAFF	TGTGCCAGCAGTTGGGGGACAGTCACTGAAGCTTTCTTT
few	TRBV12-3/TRBV12-4	TRBJ2-7	-	CASSFSPIGYEQYF	TGTGCCAGCAGTTTTTCCCCAATCGGCTACGAGCAGTACTTC
-	TRBV6-6	TRBJ2-4	TRBD1	CASSSGQGDHKNIQYF	TGTGCCAGCAGTTCCGGACAGGGAGATCACAAAAACATTCAGTACTTC
-	TRBV7-8	TRBJ1-1	-	CASSLGQGSLTEAFF	TGTGCCAGCAGCTTAGGTCAGGGGAGTTTGACTGAAGCTTTCTTT
-	TRBV13	TRBJ2-7	TRBD2	CASSLSRLAGGPNEQYF	TGTGCCAGCAGCTTATCTCGACTAGCGGGGGGGCCGAACGAGCAGTACTTC
-	TRBV6-6	TRBJ1-5	-	CASTHVPHNNQPQHF	TGCGCCAGCACCCACGTCCCACACAATAATCAGCCCCAGCATTTT
few	TRBV5-1	TRBJ2-3	-	CASSLARTLGDTQYF	TGCGCCAGCAGCTTGGCCCGTACCCTAGGGGATACGCAGTATTTT
few	TRBV6-6	TRBJ2-7	-	CASSPGQSYYEQYF	TGTGCCAGCAGTCCTGGGCAGAGTTACTACGAGCAGTACTTC
-	TRBV3-1	TRBJ1-4	TRBD1	CASSHWDRANEKLFF	TGTGCCAGCAGCCATTGGGACAGGGCTAATGAAAAACTGTTTTTT
few	TRBV20-1	TRBJ2-7	-	CSARYSGELSYEQYF	TGCAGTGCTAGGTACTCAGGGGAATTAAGTTACGAGCAGTACTTC